This T cell receptor (beta chain) is from a study of blood T cell repertoires in COVID-19. Study summary: Samples representing acute and convalescent COVID-19 were sourced from the United States, Italy and Spain.

CDR1 and CDR2 from the germline V gene are SGHKS and YYEKEE (reference sequence). V gave up 3 bases and J gave up 1 base; unmatched junction bases: 7. CDR3 length: 15 amino acids. This clone showed up just a few times. In the original analysis: The authors estimated nucleated cell counts from reference gene primer amplification. Profiled with immunoSEQ multiplex PCR; TCRdb holds only in-frame clones, not every one. The V and J calls and clone size were taken over from that table, and D and trimming were inferred from the DNA. The repertoire has 380,000 or so clones, 81% of them found once; the top ten carry roughly 1.2%.

The origin of this receptor is a human donor with acute or convalescent COVID-19. The donor label of this sample is uncertain. The sequenced sample was peripheral blood. J is TRBJ2-7 and V is TRBV5-5; 7 positions agree with TRBD1. CDR3 DNA: TGTGCCAGCAGCTACACCCCCAGGGGGTCCTACGAGCAGTACTTC. The encoded protein is CASSYTPRGSYEQYF. Supplemented by reference TRBV5-5 and TRBJ2-7, the full variable domain reads DAGVTQSPTHLIKTRGQQVTLRCSPISGHKSVSWYQQVLGQGPQFIFQYYEKEERGRGNFPDRFSARQFPNYSSELNVNALLLGDSALYLCASSYTPRGSYEQYFGPGTRLTVT.